This T cell receptor (beta chain) was profiled in a study of CD8+ T cells in alopecia areata. In each case, RNA was isolated and then reverse transcribed into cDNA as the sequencing template. The protocol was immunoSEQ multiplex PCR, while the TCRdb copy is restricted to in-frame clones and leaves out a portion. The table includes some 150,000 clones, 45% to 55% detected once. In its sample, this clone was seen a few times. The TCR originated in a human donor with alopecia areata. The specimen comprised CD8+ T cells sorted from blood, sampled at week 0.

CDR3 nucleotide sequence: TGCAGCGTTGAAGATAAACAGGGGATAGGTGGCTACACCTTC. It translates to CSVEDKQGIGGYTF. The chain couples TRBV29-1 to TRBJ1-2, with TRBD1 identical over 7 bases. Germline V gives CDR1 SQVTM, CDR2 ANQGSEA. Germline trimming cut 0 bases from V and 7 bases from J; bases unmatched to any gene: 8. The CDR3 is made up of 14 amino acids.